This T cell receptor beta chain was recovered during a study of metastatic and nonmetastatic thyroid tumors. All patients were treatment-naive before thyroid surgery. CDR3 length: 11 amino acids. The ends were cut back, 2 bases at V and 12 bases at J, with 5 bases in the middle. This clone is medium-sized (0.01 to 0.1%). MiXCR reprocessed the PCR reads for TCRdb. The data show roughly 27,000 clones, around 25% seen once. The receptor was isolated from a female donor with papillary thyroid cancer or a benign thyroid nodule (not recorded which). Some clones in this sample may be carry-over from other donors' samples. The chain is built from TRBV12-3 or TRBV12-4 and TRBJ1-6, with D uncertain. The source material was blood. In DNA form, the CDR3 reads TGTGCCAGCAGTTTAAACGGACCCCTCCACTTT. This encodes CASSLNGPLHF.